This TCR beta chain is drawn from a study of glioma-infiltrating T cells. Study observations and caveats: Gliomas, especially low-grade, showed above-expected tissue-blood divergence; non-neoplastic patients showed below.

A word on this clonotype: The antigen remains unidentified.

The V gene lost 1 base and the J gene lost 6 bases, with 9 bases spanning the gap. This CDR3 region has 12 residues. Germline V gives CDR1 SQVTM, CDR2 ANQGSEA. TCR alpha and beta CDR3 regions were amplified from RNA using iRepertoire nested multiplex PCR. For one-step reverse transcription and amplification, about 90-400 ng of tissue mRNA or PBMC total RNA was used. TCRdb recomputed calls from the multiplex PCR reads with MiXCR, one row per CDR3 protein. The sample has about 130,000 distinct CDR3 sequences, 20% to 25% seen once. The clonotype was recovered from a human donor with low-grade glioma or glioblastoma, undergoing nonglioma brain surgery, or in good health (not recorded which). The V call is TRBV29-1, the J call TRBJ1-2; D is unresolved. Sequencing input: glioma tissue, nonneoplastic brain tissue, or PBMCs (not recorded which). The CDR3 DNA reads TGCAGCGTTGAAGGTCAGAAACATGGCTACACCTTC. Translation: CSVEGQKHGYTF.